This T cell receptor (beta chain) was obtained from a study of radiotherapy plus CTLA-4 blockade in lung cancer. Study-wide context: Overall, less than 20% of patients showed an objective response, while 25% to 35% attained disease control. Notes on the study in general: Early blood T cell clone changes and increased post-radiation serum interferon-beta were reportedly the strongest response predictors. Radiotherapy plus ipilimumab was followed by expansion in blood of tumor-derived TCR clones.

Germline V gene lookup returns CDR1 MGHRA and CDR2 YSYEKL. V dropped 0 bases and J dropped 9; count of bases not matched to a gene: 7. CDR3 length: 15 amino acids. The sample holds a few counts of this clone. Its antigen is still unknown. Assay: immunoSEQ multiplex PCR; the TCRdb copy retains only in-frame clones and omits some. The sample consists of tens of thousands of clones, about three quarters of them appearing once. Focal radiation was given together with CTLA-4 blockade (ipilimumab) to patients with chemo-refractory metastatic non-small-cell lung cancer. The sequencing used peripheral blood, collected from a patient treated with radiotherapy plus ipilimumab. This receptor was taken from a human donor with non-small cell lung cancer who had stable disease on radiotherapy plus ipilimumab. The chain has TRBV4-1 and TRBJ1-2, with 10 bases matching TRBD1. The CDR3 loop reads CASSQDRQGAPSYTF. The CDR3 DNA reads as TGCGCCAGCAGCCAAGATCGACAGGGGGCGCCAAGCTACACCTTC.